The next 18 T cell receptor beta chains were all read from a single sample in a study of blood T cells in healthy people across ages. With a J-beta primer mix and a sample-barcoded 5' primer, a second PCR ran roughly 7 to 11 cycles. TCRdb reanalysed the 5' RACE reads using MiXCR and keeps one entry per CDR3 protein. The sample includes hundreds of thousands of distinct CDR3 sequences, 55% to 70% of them seen just once. Source material: blood. The receptors derive from a man between 25 and 39 years old in good health.

CDR3 in DNA: TGTGCCAGCAGCTCAGCCCCCCTTTCGCAGTACTTC. Translated: CASSSAPLSQYF. The chain couples TRBV7-9 to TRBJ2-5; no clear D gene. This CDR3 spans 12 amino acids. The V and J ends lost 4 bases and 11 bases respectively, with 14 bases between them. Per germline, CDR1 SEHNR and CDR2 FQNEAQ (reference sequence).

This clonotype was counted once. The rearrangement uses TRBV4-2 and TRBJ2-3; D might be TRBD1 (6 bases). V lost 1 base, J lost 2 bases, and 16 bases lay in between. The CDR3 runs to 17 residues. Germline V gene data show CDR1 as LGHNA and CDR2 as YNFKEQ. CDR3 sequence (DNA): TGTGCCAGCAGCCAAGGGGGGCTGGGGGCCCTCACAGATACGCAGTATTTT. Its protein is CASSQGGLGALTDTQYF.

The rearrangement joins TRBV7-9 to TRBJ2-7; 10 positions match TRBD1. There are 15 residues in the CDR3. The V gene's germline CDR1 is SEHNR and CDR2 FQNEAQ (reference sequence). Losses at the gene ends were 4 bases for V and 4 bases for J; bases not matched to a gene: 7. Here the CDR3 reads CASSSRRDRGYEQYF. DNA for the CDR3: TGTGCCAGCAGCTCGCGCCGGGACAGGGGTTACGAGCAGTACTTC.

The chain has TRBV7-6 and TRBJ1-1, with D uncertain. The CDR3 consists of 16 residues. Germline CDR1 and CDR2: SGHVS and FNYEAQ. V gave up 1 base and J gave up 0 bases, with 12 bases separating them. The CDR3 spells CASSLEKRALNTEAFF. CDR3 sequence (DNA): TGTGCCAGCAGCTTAGAGAAAAGGGCGTTGAACACTGAAGCTTTCTTT.

The chain combines TRBV4-2 with TRBJ2-4, with D unclear. This CDR3 comprises 14 residues. V lost 1 base, J lost 8 bases, and 12 bases lay in between. The germline CDR1 and CDR2 sequences are LGHNA and YNFKEQ. The CDR3 DNA follows: TGTGCCAGCAGCCAAGCGCGGTTGGATGACATTCAGTACTTC. It is translated as CASSQARLDDIQYF.

This clonotype has only a few counts. This chain connects TRBV27 to TRBJ2-1; 10 bases line up with TRBD2. The CDR3 contains 16 residues. The trim removed 6 bases at V and 10 bases at J, leaving 15 bases unmatched. The germline V gene has CDR1 MNHEY and CDR2 SMNVEV (reference sequence). The CDR3 loop is CASSSWTSGQVGEQFF. CDR3 nucleotides: TGTGCCAGCAGCTCCTGGACTAGCGGCCAGGTCGGGGAGCAGTTCTTC.

The chain employs TRBV20-1 and TRBJ2-1, with 13 bases fitting TRBD2. J gave up 7 bases and V 6 bases, and 9 bases lay outside the gene matches. The CDR3 is made up of 15 amino acids. Germline CDR1 and CDR2: DFQATT and SNEGSKA (reference sequence). The CDR3 coding sequence is TGCAGTGCCCCACCACTAGCGGGAGGGATGAATGAGCAGTTCTTC. Translated, it gives CSAPPLAGGMNEQFF.

The CDR3: CASSSTAGGAYNEQFF. Written as DNA, the CDR3 is TGCGCCAGCAGCTCCACAGCGGGAGGGGCCTACAATGAGCAGTTCTTC. This chain connects TRBV5-1 to TRBJ2-1; TRBD2 matches 10 bases. The ends lost 3 bases at V and 2 bases at J; junction bases unmatched: 5. The CDR3 is 16 residues long. The germline V gene encodes CDR1 SGHRS and CDR2 YFSETQ.

The sample holds a few counts of this clonotype. The chain joins TRBV29-1 to TRBJ1-6; D ambiguous. The CDR3 runs 15 residues. Germline V CDR1 and CDR2: SQVTM, ANQGSEA. Trimming left V 5 bases short and J 7 bases short, with 18 bases between. CDR3 sequence: CSVRWEESLNSPLHF. The CDR3 coding sequence is TGCAGCGTTCGATGGGAGGAGTCCCTAAATTCACCCCTCCACTTT.

V usage is TRBV12-3 or TRBV12-4 and J usage is TRBJ2-7; no reliable D call. V dropped 5 bases and J dropped 2 bases, with 10 bases sitting between them. The CDR3 has 13 residues. CDR3 residues: CASSLAVAYEQYF. CDR3 DNA sequence: TGTGCCAGCAGTCTTGCAGTAGCCTACGAGCAGTACTTC.

This clonotype was seen just once. V usage is TRBV27 and J usage is TRBJ2-3; D is perhaps TRBD1 (5 bases). The CDR3 spans 14 residues. Germline CDR1 MNHEY, CDR2 SMNVEV (reference sequence). V shed 4 bases and J shed 1 base, with 9 bases lying between them. The DNA of the CDR3 is TGTGCCAGCAGTTCAGGGCTTCGCACAGATACGCAGTATTTT. This encodes CASSSGLRTDTQYF.

This chain joins TRBV6-2 or TRBV6-3 and TRBJ2-1; D gene unclear. The CDR3 runs to 15 residues. Germline V gene sequence: CDR1 MNHEY, CDR2 SVGEGT. With 3 bases removed from V and 3 bases from J, the gap between germline ends came to 12 bases. CDR3 loop: CASSYTVSSYNEQFF. In DNA, the CDR3 is TGTGCCAGCAGTTATACGGTTAGCAGCTACAATGAGCAGTTCTTC.

This rearrangement joins TRBV15 to TRBJ1-2, with 7 bases that match TRBD1. J lost 3 bases, V lost 0 bases, and 10 bases had no gene match. The CDR3 is made up of 17 amino acids. Germline CDR1 and CDR2: LNHNV and YYDKDF (reference sequence). This chain's CDR3 is CATSRDRTTGMYYGYTF. Written as DNA, the CDR3 is TGTGCCACCAGCAGAGATCGTACGACAGGGATGTACTATGGCTACACCTTC.

The table lists this clonotype with a count of one. The rearrangement links TRBV7-9 to TRBJ2-3, with 8 bases fitting TRBD2. This CDR3 contains 17 residues. V gave up 5 bases and J gave up 5 bases; unmatched junction bases: 15. In germline, CDR1 is SEHNR, CDR2 FQNEAQ (reference sequence). CDR3 loop: CASSPPLGLAGRDTQYF. CDR3 nucleotide sequence: TGTGCCAGCAGCCCCCCCCTGGGCCTAGCGGGTAGAGATACGCAGTATTTT.

The V and J genes are TRBV4-2 and TRBJ1-1; D perhaps matches TRBD1 (5 bases). The V end lost 2 bases, the J end lost 4 bases, and 11 bases lay between the germline ends. Germline V gene lookup returns CDR1 LGHNA and CDR2 YNFKEQ. This CDR3 comprises 14 residues. The CDR3 region is CASSQQGLGTEAFF. CDR3 DNA: TGTGCCAGCAGCCAACAGGGTTTGGGCACTGAAGCTTTCTTT.

This chain joins TRBV4-2 and TRBJ2-1, with 8 bases aligning to TRBD2. CDR1 LGHNA and CDR2 YNFKEQ come from the germline V gene. V was pared by 0 bases and J by 4 bases, with 8 bases of the junction left unmatched. This CDR3 region has 17 residues. The CDR3 sequence: CASSQDVSGGPYNEQFF. The CDR3 bases are TGTGCCAGCAGCCAAGATGTAAGCGGGGGCCCGTACAATGAGCAGTTCTTC.

The rearrangement joins TRBV29-1 to TRBJ2-7; TRBD1 agrees at 9 bases. The CDR3 contains 16 residues. Germline assignment: CDR1 SQVTM and CDR2 ANQGSEA. V lost 6 bases and J lost 3; bases outside the gene matches: 15. CDR3 sequence: CSVGEPGQGSIYEQYF. CDR3 DNA sequence: TGCAGCGTAGGAGAGCCGGGACAGGGTTCGATCTACGAGCAGTACTTC.

V gene TRBV29-1 combines with J gene TRBJ1-1, with a tentative D call TRBD1 (5 bases). The CDR3 covers 15 residues. Trimming shortened V by 2 bases and J by 0 bases, and 13 bases separated the two germline ends. Germline-derived CDR1 and CDR2 are SQVTM and ANQGSEA. The CDR3 DNA follows: TGCAGCGTTGAACCTGGGACGTCGGTGAACACTGAAGCTTTCTTT. Its translation: CSVEPGTSVNTEAFF.